The T cell receptor beta chain under discussion was sequenced for a study of brain T cells in children with intractable seizures. Findings of the study overall: Patients' HCMV serostatus was unknown; virus specificity rests on CDR3 similarity alone.

The CDR3 sequence is 15 residues long. Germline V gene data show CDR1 as MNHEY and CDR2 as SVGEGT. Trimming left V 2 bases short and J 2 bases short, with 13 bases between. Notes on this clone: Its antigen is still unknown.

The data were produced by immunoSEQ multiplex PCR, yet TCRdb's version contains in-frame clones alone and is incomplete. The sample lists tens of thousands of clones; about 92% were seen once. The sample in question was peripheral blood, obtained at surgery. The TCR comes from a boy younger than two with tuberous sclerosis and intractable seizures. J is TRBJ2-7 and V is TRBV6-2 or TRBV6-3; D uncertain. The CDR3 sequence: CASSYQVTSPYEQYF. The CDR3 coding sequence is TGTGCCAGCAGTTACCAGGTTACTTCCCCCTACGAGCAGTACTTC.